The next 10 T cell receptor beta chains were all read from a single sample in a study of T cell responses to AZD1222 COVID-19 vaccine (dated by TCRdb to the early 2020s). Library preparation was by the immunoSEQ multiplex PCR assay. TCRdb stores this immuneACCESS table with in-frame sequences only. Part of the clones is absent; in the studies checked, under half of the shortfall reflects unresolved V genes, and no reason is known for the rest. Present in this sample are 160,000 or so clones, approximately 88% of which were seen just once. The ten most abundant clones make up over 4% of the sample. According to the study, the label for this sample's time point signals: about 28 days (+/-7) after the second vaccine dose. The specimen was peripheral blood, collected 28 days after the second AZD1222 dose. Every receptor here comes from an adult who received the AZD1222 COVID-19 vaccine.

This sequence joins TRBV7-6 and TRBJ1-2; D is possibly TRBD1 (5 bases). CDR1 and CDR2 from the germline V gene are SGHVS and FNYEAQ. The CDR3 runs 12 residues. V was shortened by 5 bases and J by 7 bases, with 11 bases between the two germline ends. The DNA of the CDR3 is TGTGCCAGCAGCGGCAGGGTGGGTGGCTACACCTTC. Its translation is CASSGRVGGYTF.

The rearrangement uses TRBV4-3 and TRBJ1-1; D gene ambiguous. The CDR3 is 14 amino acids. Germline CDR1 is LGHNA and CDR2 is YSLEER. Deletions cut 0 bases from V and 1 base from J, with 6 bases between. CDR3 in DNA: TGCGCCAGCAGCCAAGACCGTTGGAACACTGAAGCTTTCTTT. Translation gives CASSQDRWNTEAFF.

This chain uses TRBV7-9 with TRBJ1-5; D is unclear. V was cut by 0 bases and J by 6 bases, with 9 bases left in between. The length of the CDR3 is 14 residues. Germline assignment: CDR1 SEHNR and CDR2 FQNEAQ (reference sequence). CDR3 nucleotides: TGTGCCAGCAGCTTAGCAGGGATAGGTCAGCCCCAGCATTTT. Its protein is CASSLAGIGQPQHF. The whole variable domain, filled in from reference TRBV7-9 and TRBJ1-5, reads DTGVSQNPRHKITKRGQNVTFRCDPISEHNRLYWYRQTLGQGPEFLTYFQNEAQLEKSRLLSDRFSAERPKGSFSTLEIQRTEQGDSAMYLCASSLAGIGQPQHFGDGTRLSIL.

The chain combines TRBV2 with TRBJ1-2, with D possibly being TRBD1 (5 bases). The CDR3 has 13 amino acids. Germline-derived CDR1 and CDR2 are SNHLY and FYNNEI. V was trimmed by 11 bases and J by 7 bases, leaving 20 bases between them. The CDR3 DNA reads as TGTGCCGGCACAGGTTCTGCTTCTTCTGGCTACACCTTC. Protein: CAGTGSASSGYTF.

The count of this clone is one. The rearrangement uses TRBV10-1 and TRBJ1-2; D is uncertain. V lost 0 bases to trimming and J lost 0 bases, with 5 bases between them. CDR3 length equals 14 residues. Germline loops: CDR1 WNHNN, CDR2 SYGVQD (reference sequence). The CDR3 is CASSESTANYGYTF. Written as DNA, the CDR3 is TGCGCCAGCAGTGAGTCCACAGCTAACTATGGCTACACCTTC.

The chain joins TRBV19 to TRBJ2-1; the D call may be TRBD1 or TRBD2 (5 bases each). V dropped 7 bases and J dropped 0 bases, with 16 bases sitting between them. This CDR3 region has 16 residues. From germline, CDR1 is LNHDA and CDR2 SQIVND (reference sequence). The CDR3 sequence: CASMGRQSLSYNEQFF. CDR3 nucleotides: TGTGCCAGTATGGGGAGACAGTCCCTCTCCTACAATGAGCAGTTCTTC. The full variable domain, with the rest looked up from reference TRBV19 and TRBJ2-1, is DGGITQSPKYLFRKEGQNVTLSCEQNLNHDAMYWYRQDPGQGLRLIYYSQIVNDFQKGDIAEGYSVSREKKESFPLTVTSAQKNPTAFYLCASMGRQSLSYNEQFFGPGTRLTVL.

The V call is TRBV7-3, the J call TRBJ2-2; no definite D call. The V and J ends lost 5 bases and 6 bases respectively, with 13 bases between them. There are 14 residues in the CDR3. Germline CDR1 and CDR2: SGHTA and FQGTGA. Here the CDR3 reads CASSPPGVPGELFF. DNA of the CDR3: TGTGCCAGCAGCCCACCCGGTGTTCCCGGGGAGCTGTTTTTT.

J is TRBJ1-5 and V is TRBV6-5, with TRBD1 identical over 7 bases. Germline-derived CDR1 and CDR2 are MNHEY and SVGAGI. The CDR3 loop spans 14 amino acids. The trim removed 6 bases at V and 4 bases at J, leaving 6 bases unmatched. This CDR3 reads CASSLSGGNQPQHF. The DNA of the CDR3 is TGTGCCAGCAGCTTATCAGGGGGTAATCAGCCCCAGCATTTT.

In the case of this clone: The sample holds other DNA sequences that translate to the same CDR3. CDR3 bases: TGCAGTGCTAGACGAGACAATGAGCAGTTCTTC. Translating gives CSARRDNEQFF. This chain uses TRBV20-1 with TRBJ2-1; D is ambiguous. CDR3 length: 11 residues. The germline V gene has CDR1 DFQATT and CDR2 SNEGSKA (reference sequence). V was clipped by 2 bases and J by 5 bases, with 4 bases between them.

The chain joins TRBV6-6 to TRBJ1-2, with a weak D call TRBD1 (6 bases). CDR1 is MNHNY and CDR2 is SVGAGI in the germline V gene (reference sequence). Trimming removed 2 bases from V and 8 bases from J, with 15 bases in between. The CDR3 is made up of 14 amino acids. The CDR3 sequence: CASSYGGGTEGYTF. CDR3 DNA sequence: TGTGCCAGCAGTTACGGAGGGGGGACGGAGGGCTACACCTTC.